One and the same sample provided the 15 T cell receptor beta chains below, sequenced in a study of response to subunit inactivated influenza vaccine (dated by TCRdb to the late 2010s). Library construction relied on RT-PCR. The reads were generated on an Illumina HiSeq 2500. Using fastp trimming at Q25 and MiXCR clonotype assembly, TCRdb reanalyzed the public sequencing data and kept in-frame beta chains. Each CDR3 protein gets just one entry, which takes the most common genes and DNA from the rows behind it. Here the sample has around 580,000 distinct CDR3 sequences; 14% occur a single time. The ten largest account for over 8.5% of the sample. Sequencing used PBMCs from blood, obtained about 12 days after vaccination. These receptors all come from a man in his fifties who received an inactivated influenza vaccine. Donor details come from another sample of the same person, matched by shared clones.

This CDR3 reads CSARRGGSGSQYF. The CDR3 nucleotides are TGCAGTGCTAGGAGGGGCGGGAGTGGGTCCCAGTACTTC. The chain is built from TRBV20-1 and TRBJ2-5, with TRBD2 matching 7 bases. Germline V gene data show CDR1 as DFQATT and CDR2 as SNEGSKA (reference sequence). Trimming at V came to 3 bases and at J to 9 bases, leaving 10 bases not matched to a gene. The CDR3 runs to 13 residues.

With respect to this clonotype: An end of the junction does not agree with germline; a read error may underlie this. The chain has TRBV12-3 or TRBV12-4 and TRBJ2-2, with D tentatively TRBD1 (5 bases). CDR3 length: 14 residues. CDR3 coding DNA: TGTGCCGGCAGTTTCCAGGGGAACACCGGGGAGCTGTTTTTT. It specifies CAGSFQGNTGELFF.

The rearrangement links TRBV12-3 or TRBV12-4 to TRBJ2-2, with TRBD1 matching 8 bases. V lost 5 bases and J lost 0; bases outside the gene matches: 11. This CDR3 has 18 amino acids. The CDR3 region has the DNA TGTGCCAGCAGTCCCCTTACCCTGGGACAGGCGAACACCGGGGAGCTGTTTTTT. Translation: CASSPLTLGQANTGELFF.

The gene calls are TRBV6-2 or TRBV6-3 and TRBJ2-1; 8 bases match TRBD1. Looked up from germline, CDR1 is MNHEY and CDR2 is SVGEGT. Trimming removed 6 bases from V and 3 bases from J; junction bases left unmatched: 4. CDR3 length equals 14 residues. Here the CDR3 DNA reads TGTGCCAGCAGGGCCGGGACAGGCTACAATGAGCAGTTCTTC. Translated, it gives CASRAGTGYNEQFF.

This clonotype was picked up a small number of times. The CDR3 reads CASSQKGQATNEKLFF. CDR3 in DNA: TGCGCCAGCAGCCAAAAGGGACAGGCAACTAATGAAAAACTGTTTTTT. The chain employs TRBV4-1 and TRBJ1-4, with TRBD1 identical over 8 bases. Germline lookup yields CDR1 MGHRA and CDR2 YSYEKL. The V and J ends lost 2 bases and 0 bases, in that order; junction bases with no gene match: 2. The CDR3 length is 16 residues.

This rearrangement joins TRBV7-2 to TRBJ2-2; 7 nucleotides line up with TRBD1. Per germline, CDR1 SGHTA and CDR2 FQGNSA. The CDR3 covers 16 residues. Trimming took 1 base from V and 4 from J; bases not matched to a gene: 6. This CDR3 is CASSLEGQETTGELFF. The CDR3 DNA reads TGTGCCAGCAGCTTAGAAGGACAGGAGACCACCGGGGAGCTGTTTTTT.

V gene TRBV4-2 combines with J gene TRBJ2-1; D tentatively fits TRBD1 or TRBD2 (5 bases each). With 0 bases removed from V and 7 bases from J, the gap between germline ends came to 13 bases. The CDR3 spans 15 residues. Germline CDR1 is LGHNA and CDR2 is YNFKEQ. The CDR3 protein is CASSQEEGRRNEQFF. In DNA form, the CDR3 reads TGTGCCAGCAGCCAAGAAGAGGGGCGGAGGAATGAGCAGTTCTTC.

Only a few counts were recorded for this clonotype. The chain is built from TRBV7-9 and TRBJ1-2, with TRBD1 matching over 8 bases. CDR1 is SEHNR and CDR2 is FQNEAQ in the germline V gene (reference sequence). V gave up 5 bases and J gave up 2 bases; unmatched junction bases: 7. The CDR3 sequence is 15 residues long. CDR3 sequence reads: CASSTTGVDNYGYTF. CDR3 DNA sequence: TGTGCCAGCAGCACGACAGGGGTAGACAACTATGGCTACACCTTC.

The sample holds a few counts of this clonotype. CDR3 protein: CASSHDRGNEKLFF. The CDR3 DNA reads as TGTGCCAGCAGCCACGACAGGGGGAATGAAAAACTGTTTTTT. This chain uses TRBV6-2 or TRBV6-3 with TRBJ1-4; 9 bases align to TRBD1. V dropped 6 bases and J dropped 5; count of bases not matched to a gene: 4. The CDR3 spans 14 residues. In germline, CDR1 is MNHEY, CDR2 SVGEGT.

This clonotype showed up just a few times. This chain joins TRBV6-5 and TRBJ2-5; D is perhaps TRBD1 (6 bases). Germline CDR1 is MNHEY and CDR2 is SVGAGI. CDR3 length: 14 amino acids. Trimming removed 1 base from V and 1 base from J, with 7 bases in between. In DNA form, the CDR3 reads TGTGCCAGCAGTTACTTACAGGGCCAAGAGACCCAGTACTTC. It is translated as CASSYLQGQETQYF.

This clonotype has more than one count but fewer than ten. The chain recombines TRBV4-3 with TRBJ2-7; tentatively, D is TRBD1 (5 bases). The V gene's germline CDR1 is LGHNA and CDR2 YSLEER. CDR3 length: 17 residues. V lost 0 bases and J lost 5, with 20 bases in between. CDR3 sequence (DNA): TGCGCCAGCAGCCAAGATCATGACAGCACATCCTTCGACGAGCAGTACTTC. Translated, it gives CASSQDHDSTSFDEQYF.

The chain employs TRBV6-5 and TRBJ2-1; TRBD1 matches at 7 bases. After removal of 2 bases from V and 6 bases from J, the junction contained 7 bases not matched to a gene. CDR1 is MNHEY and CDR2 is SVGAGI in the germline V gene. This CDR3 is built from 15 residues. Written as DNA, the CDR3 is TGTGCCAGCAGTTACGCGACAAACAGGGGCAATGAGCAGTTCTTC. Translating gives CASSYATNRGNEQFF.

This chain uses TRBV12-3 or TRBV12-4 with TRBJ2-1; 11 positions match TRBD2. CDR3 length: 15 residues. V lost 6 bases to trimming and J lost 16 bases; unmatched junction nucleotides: 17. This CDR3 reads CASRLTSGGSNERFF. The DNA for the CDR3 is TGTGCCAGCAGGCTAACTAGCGGGGGATCCAATGAGCGATTCTTC.

This clonotype was picked up many times. The chain carries TRBV20-1 and TRBJ1-4; D is unresolved. Germline CDR1 is DFQATT and CDR2 is SNEGSKA (reference sequence). This CDR3 spans 15 amino acids. Trimming cost V 6 bases and J 0 bases, with 14 bases left between them. The CDR3 spells CSAPSTRSTNEKLFF. The CDR3 DNA sequence: TGCAGTGCGCCATCGACCCGGTCAACTAATGAAAAACTGTTTTTT.

The V and J genes are TRBV7-2 and TRBJ2-7; D uncertain. This CDR3 has 14 amino acids. Per germline, CDR1 SGHTA and CDR2 FQGNSA. The ends were cut back, 3 bases at V and 2 bases at J, with 11 bases in the middle. The CDR3 DNA follows: TGTGCCAGCAGCTTCGCCGGGTTGGCCTACGAGCAGTACTTC. Protein sequence: CASSFAGLAYEQYF. The full variable domain, its missing parts supplied by reference TRBV7-2 and TRBJ2-7, is GAGVSQSPSNKVTEKGKDVELRCDPISGHTALYWYRQSLGQGLEFLIYFQGNSAPDKSGLPSDRFSAERTGGSVSTLTIQRTQQEDSAVYLCASSFAGLAYEQYFGPGTRLTVT.